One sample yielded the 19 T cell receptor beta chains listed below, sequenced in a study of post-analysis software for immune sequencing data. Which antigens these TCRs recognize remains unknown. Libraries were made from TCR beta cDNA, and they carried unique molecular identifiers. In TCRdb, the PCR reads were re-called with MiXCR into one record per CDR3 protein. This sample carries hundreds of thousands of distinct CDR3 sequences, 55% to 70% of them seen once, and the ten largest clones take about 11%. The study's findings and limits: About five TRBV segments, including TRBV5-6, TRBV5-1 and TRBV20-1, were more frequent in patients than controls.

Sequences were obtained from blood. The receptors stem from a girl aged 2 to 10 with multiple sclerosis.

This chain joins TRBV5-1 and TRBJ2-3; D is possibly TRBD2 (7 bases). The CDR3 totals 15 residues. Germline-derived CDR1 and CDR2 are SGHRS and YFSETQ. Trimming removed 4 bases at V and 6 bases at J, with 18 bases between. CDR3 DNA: TGCGCCAGCAGCCCTGCTGGGGGGGCCGCGGATACGCAGTATTTT. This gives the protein CASSPAGGAADTQYF.

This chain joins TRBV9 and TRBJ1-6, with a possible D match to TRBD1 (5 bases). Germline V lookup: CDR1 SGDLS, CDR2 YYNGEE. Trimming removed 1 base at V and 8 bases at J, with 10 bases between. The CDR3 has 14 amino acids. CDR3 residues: CASSVKWGDSPLHF. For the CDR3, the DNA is TGTGCCAGCAGCGTAAAGTGGGGGGATTCACCCCTCCACTTT. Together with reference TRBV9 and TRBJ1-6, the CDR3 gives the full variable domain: DSGVTQTPKHLITATGQRVTLRCSPRSGDLSVYWYQQSLDQGLQFLIQYYNGEERAKGNILERFSAQQFPDLHSELNLSSLELGDSALYFCASSVKWGDSPLHFGNGTRLTVT.

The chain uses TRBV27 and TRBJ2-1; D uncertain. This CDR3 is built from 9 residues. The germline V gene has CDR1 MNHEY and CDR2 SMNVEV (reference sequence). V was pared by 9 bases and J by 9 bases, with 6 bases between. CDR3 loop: CASHSEQFF. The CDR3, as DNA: TGTGCCAGTCACAGTGAGCAGTTCTTC.

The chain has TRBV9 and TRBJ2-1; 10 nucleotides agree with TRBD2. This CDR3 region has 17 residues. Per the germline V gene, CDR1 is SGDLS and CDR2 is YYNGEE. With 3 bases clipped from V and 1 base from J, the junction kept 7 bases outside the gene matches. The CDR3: CASSELAGLGSYNEQFF. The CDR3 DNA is TGTGCCAGCAGCGAACTAGCGGGGCTCGGGTCCTACAATGAGCAGTTCTTC.

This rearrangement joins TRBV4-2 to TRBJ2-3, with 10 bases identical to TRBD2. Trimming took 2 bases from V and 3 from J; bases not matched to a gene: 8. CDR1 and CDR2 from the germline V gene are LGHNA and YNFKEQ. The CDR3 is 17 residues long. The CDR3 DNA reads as TGTGCCAGCAGCCAATCACCCAGGACTAGCGGAACAGATACGCAGTATTTT. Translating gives CASSQSPRTSGTDTQYF.

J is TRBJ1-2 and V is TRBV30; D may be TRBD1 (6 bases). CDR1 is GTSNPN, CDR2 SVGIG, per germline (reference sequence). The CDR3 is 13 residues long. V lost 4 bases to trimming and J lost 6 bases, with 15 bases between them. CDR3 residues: CAWNPTGGDGYTF. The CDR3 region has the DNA TGTGCCTGGAATCCAACGGGGGGCGATGGCTACACCTTC.

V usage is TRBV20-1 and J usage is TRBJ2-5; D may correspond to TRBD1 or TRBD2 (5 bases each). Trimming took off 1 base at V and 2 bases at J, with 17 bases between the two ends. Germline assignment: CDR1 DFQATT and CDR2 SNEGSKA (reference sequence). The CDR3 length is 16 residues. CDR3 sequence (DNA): TGCAGTGCTAGAGGGATGATGGGGGACCTACAAGAGACCCAGTACTTC. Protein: CSARGMMGDLQETQYF.

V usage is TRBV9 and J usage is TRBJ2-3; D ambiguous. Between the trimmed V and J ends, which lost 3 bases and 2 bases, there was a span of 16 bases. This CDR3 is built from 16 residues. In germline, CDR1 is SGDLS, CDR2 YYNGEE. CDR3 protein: CASSGLHGADTDTQYF. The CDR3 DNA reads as TGTGCCAGCAGCGGTCTCCACGGTGCAGACACAGATACGCAGTATTTT.

As DNA, the CDR3 is TGTGCCAGCAGCTTAACGACAGGGGGTTACGAGCAGTACTTC. Protein sequence: CASSLTTGGYEQYF. The J gene is TRBJ2-7, the V gene TRBV7-2; 9 bases line up with TRBD1. CDR3 size: 14 residues. Unmatched junction bases numbered 3, after V lost 2 bases and J lost 4 bases. The germline gives CDR1 SGHTA, CDR2 FQGNSA.

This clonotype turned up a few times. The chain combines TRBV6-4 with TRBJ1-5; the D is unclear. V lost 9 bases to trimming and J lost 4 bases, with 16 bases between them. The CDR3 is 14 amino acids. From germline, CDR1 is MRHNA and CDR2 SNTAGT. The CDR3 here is CARSGGVGNQPQHF. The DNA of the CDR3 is TGTGCCAGGAGCGGCGGGGTGGGGAATCAGCCCCAGCATTTT.

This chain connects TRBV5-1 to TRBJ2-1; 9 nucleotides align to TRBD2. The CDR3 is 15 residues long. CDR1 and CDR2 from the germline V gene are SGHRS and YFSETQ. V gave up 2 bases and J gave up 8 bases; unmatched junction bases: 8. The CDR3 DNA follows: TGCGCCAGCAGCTTTACGCGGGGGGGCCGGGATGAGCAGTTCTTC. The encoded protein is CASSFTRGGRDEQFF.

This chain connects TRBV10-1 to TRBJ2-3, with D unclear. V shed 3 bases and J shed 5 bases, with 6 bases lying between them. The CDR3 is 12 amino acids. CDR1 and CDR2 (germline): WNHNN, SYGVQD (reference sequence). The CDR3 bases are TGCGCCAGCAGTGAAAGAGTAGATACGCAGTATTTT. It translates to CASSERVDTQYF.

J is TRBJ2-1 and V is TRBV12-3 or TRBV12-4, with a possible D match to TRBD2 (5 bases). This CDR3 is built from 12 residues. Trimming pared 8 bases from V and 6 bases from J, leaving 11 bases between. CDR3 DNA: TGTGCCAGCGGTCCGGGAAGCAATGAGCAGTTCTTC. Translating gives CASGPGSNEQFF.

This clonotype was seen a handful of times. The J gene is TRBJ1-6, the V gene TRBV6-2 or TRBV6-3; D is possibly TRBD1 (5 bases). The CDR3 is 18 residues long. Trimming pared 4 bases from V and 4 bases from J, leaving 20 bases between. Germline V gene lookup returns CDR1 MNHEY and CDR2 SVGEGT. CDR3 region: CASSSTRPGLGYNSPLHF. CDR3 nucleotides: TGTGCCAGCAGTTCCACTCGACCGGGACTAGGGTATAATTCACCCCTCCACTTT.

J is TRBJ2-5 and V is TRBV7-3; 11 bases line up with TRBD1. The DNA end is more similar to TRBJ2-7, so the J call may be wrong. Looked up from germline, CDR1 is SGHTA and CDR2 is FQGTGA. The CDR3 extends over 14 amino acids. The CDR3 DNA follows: TGTGCCAGCAGTAGTACGGGACAGGGGGACGAGCAGTACTTC. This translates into CASSSTGQGDEQYF.

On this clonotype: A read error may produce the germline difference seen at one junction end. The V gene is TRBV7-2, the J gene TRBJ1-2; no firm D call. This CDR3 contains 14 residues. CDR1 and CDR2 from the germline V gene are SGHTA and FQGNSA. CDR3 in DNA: TGTGTCAGCAGCTTCGCGTACCGGAGCTATGGCTACACCTTC. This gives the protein CVSSFAYRSYGYTF.

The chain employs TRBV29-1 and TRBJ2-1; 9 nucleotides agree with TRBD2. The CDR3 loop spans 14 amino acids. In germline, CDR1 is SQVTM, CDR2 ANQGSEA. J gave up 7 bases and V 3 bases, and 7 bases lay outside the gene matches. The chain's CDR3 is CSVDRTSESNEQFF. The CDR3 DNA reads TGCAGCGTTGACCGGACTAGCGAGTCTAATGAGCAGTTCTTC.

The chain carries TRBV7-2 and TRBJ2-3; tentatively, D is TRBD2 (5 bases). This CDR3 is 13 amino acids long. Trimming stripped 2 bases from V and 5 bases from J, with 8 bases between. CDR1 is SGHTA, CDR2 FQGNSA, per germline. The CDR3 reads CASSLNAGDTQYF. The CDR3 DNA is TGTGCCAGCAGCTTAAACGCGGGAGATACGCAGTATTTT. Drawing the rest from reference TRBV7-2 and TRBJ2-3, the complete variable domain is GAGVSQSPSNKVTEKGKDVELRCDPISGHTALYWYRQSLGQGLEFLIYFQGNSAPDKSGLPSDRFSAERTGGSVSTLTIQRTQQEDSAVYLCASSLNAGDTQYFGPGTRLTVL.

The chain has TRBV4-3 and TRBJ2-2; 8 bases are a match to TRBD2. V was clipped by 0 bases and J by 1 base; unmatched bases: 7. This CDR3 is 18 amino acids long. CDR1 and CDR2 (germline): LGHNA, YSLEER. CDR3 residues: CASSQDSGASLNTGELFF. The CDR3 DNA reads TGCGCCAGCAGCCAAGATAGCGGGGCTAGCCTGAACACCGGGGAGCTGTTTTTT.